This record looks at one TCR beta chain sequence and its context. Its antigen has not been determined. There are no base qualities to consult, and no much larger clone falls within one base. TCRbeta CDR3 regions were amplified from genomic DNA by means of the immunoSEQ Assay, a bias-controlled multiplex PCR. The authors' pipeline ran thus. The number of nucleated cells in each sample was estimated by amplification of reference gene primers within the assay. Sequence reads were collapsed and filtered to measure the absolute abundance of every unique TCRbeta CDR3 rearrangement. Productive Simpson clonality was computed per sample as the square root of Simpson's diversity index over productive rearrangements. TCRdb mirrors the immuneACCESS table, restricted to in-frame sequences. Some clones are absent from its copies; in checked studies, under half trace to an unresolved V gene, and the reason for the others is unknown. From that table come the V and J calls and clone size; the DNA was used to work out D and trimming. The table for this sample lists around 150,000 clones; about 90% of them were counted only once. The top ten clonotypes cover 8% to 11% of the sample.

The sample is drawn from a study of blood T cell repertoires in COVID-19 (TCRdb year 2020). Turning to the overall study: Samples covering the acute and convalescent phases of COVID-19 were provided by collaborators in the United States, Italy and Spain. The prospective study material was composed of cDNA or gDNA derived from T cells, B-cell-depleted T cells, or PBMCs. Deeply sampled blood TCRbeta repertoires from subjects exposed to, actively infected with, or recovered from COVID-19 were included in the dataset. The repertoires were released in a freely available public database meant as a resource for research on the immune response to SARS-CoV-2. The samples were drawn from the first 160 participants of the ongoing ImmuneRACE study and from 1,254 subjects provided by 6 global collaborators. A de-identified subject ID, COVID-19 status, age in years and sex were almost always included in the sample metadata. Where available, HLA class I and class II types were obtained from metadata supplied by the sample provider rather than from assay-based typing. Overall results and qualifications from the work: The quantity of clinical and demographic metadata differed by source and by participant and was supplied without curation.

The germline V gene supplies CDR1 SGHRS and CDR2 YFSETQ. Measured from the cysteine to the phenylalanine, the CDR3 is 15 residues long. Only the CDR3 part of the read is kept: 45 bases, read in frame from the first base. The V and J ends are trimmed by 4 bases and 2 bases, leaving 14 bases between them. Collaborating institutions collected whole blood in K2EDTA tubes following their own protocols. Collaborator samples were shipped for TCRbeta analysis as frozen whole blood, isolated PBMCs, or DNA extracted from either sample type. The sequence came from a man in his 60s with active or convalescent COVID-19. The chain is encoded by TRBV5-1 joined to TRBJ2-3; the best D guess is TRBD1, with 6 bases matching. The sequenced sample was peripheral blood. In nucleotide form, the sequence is TGCGCCAGCAGCCAAAAGACAGGCATCACAGATACGCAGTATTTT. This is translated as CASSQKTGITDTQYF.